These 21 T cell receptor beta chains came from one sample sequenced in a study of T cell responses to AZD1222 COVID-19 vaccine. The data were produced by immunoSEQ multiplex PCR, yet TCRdb's version contains in-frame clones alone and is incomplete. The sample carries tens of thousands of clones, around 81% recorded once. The sample was peripheral blood, taken on day 0 of AZD1222 vaccination. The receptors shown here come from an adult in good health.

This chain joins TRBV19 and TRBJ1-2, with unresolved D. V dropped 3 bases and J dropped 2 bases, with 16 bases sitting between them. Germline V gives CDR1 LNHDA, CDR2 SQIVND (reference sequence). This CDR3 is built from 16 residues. CDR3 loop: CASSMWKDGPNYGYTF. The CDR3 DNA is TGTGCCAGTAGTATGTGGAAGGACGGCCCCAACTATGGCTACACCTTC.

The rearrangement uses TRBV29-1 and TRBJ2-7; TRBD1 agrees at 8 bases. Germline values: CDR1 SQVTM, CDR2 ANQGSEA. The CDR3 extends over 13 amino acids. The V segment lost 4 bases and the J segment 3 bases; nucleotides outside the gene matches: 5. CDR3 coding DNA: TGCAGCGTTGGGACAGGGTCATACTACGAGCAGTACTTC. This codes for CSVGTGSYYEQYF.

In DNA, the CDR3 is TGCACCAGCAGCCCTTACGGACTAGCGGGGACCCCCTCCGTAGATACGCAGTATTTT. This encodes CTSSPYGLAGTPSVDTQYF. The V and J genes are TRBV1 and TRBJ2-3; TRBD2 is the table's D call and was not checked against the DNA. TRBV1 counts as a pseudogene. CDR3 size: 19 residues.

The chain joins TRBV27 to TRBJ1-6, with D unresolved. CDR1 is MNHEY and CDR2 is SMNVEV in the germline V gene (reference sequence). This CDR3 region has 13 residues. Trimming pared 5 bases from V and 9 bases from J, leaving 11 bases between. Here the CDR3 DNA reads TGTGCCAGCAGTCAGAAGGTGGCTTCACCCCTCCACTTT. The encoded protein is CASSQKVASPLHF.

This sequence joins TRBV5-1 and TRBJ2-7; 7 nucleotides agree with TRBD2. V lost 0 bases, J lost 4 bases, and 7 bases stayed unmatched. Germline CDR1 reads SGHRS; CDR2 reads YFSETQ. The CDR3 spans 15 residues. The CDR3 loop is CASSLEGGGIYEQYF. CDR3 DNA: TGCGCCAGCAGCTTGGAGGGCGGGGGTATTTACGAGCAGTACTTC.

The rearrangement uses TRBV28 and TRBJ2-3; D is unresolved. There are 12 residues in the CDR3. CDR1 is MDHEN and CDR2 is SYDVKM in the germline V gene. V was trimmed by 7 bases and J by 0 bases, leaving 5 bases between them. CDR3 DNA: TGTGCCAGCAAAGTTAGCACAGATACGCAGTATTTT. Residues: CASKVSTDTQYF.

As concerns this clone: The same CDR3 can be traced to other DNA sequences in this sample. V gene TRBV20-1 combines with J gene TRBJ2-7; 7 positions agree with TRBD1. This CDR3 is 11 amino acids long. Germline assignment: CDR1 DFQATT and CDR2 SNEGSKA (reference sequence). V lost 5 bases and J lost 3; bases outside the gene matches: 1. The CDR3: CSASGGYEQYF. The CDR3 DNA sequence: TGCAGTGCTTCAGGGGGCTACGAGCAGTACTTC.

This sequence joins TRBV19 and TRBJ2-1; D is unclear. The V and J ends lost 3 bases and 0 bases respectively, with 12 bases between them. In germline, CDR1 is LNHDA, CDR2 SQIVND (reference sequence). The CDR3 spans 16 residues. The CDR3 sequence is CASSIGQMYSYNEQFF. DNA for the CDR3: TGTGCCAGTAGTATCGGCCAGATGTACTCCTACAATGAGCAGTTCTTC.

The gene calls are TRBV19 and TRBJ2-1, with TRBD1 matching over 7 bases. Germline V gives CDR1 LNHDA, CDR2 SQIVND (reference sequence). V trimming: 4 bases; J trimming: 7 bases; junction bases outside the gene matches: 10. The CDR3 runs to 15 residues. CDR3 coding DNA: TGTGCCAGTAGTACCTTACAGGGGAATTGGAATGAGCAGTTCTTC. This gives the protein CASSTLQGNWNEQFF.

V is TRBV6-2 or TRBV6-3 and J is TRBJ2-5; 7 positions agree with TRBD2. With V trimmed by 4 bases and J by 5 bases, 4 bases remained unmatched. Per germline, CDR1 MNHEY and CDR2 SVGEGT. The CDR3 length is 13 residues. Written as DNA, the CDR3 is TGTGCCAGCAGTTGGGACGGGGGGGAGACCCAGTACTTC. The encoded protein is CASSWDGGETQYF.

As to this clone: At one end the junction does not follow the germline gene, possibly because of a read error. The chain links TRBV5-1 to TRBJ1-1; a possible D gene is TRBD1 (6 bases). CDR3 size: 14 residues. CDR1 is SGHRS and CDR2 is YFSETQ in the germline V gene. The CDR3 coding sequence is TGCGCCAGCAGGTTGGACAGTTTGAACACTGAAGCTTTCTTT. This codes for CASRLDSLNTEAFF.

The chain carries TRBV28 and TRBJ1-3; D unclear. The CDR3 is made up of 13 amino acids. V was clipped by 7 bases and J by 4 bases, with 11 bases between them. CDR1 MDHEN and CDR2 SYDVKM come from the germline V gene. The CDR3 spells CASNPYPGNTIYF. CDR3 coding DNA: TGTGCCAGCAATCCCTACCCCGGAAACACCATATATTTT.

The V gene is TRBV5-1, the J gene TRBJ2-2; TRBD2 agrees at 13 bases. CDR1 is SGHRS, CDR2 YFSETQ, per germline. The ends lost 0 bases at V and 5 bases at J; junction bases unmatched: 4. This CDR3 spans 17 amino acids. The CDR3 nucleotides read TGCGCCAGCAGCTTGGGACTAGCGGGGGGCCTTACCGGGGAGCTGTTTTTT. Translated, it gives CASSLGLAGGLTGELFF.

The chain couples TRBV6-5 to TRBJ1-4; the D gene is possibly TRBD1 (6 bases). The CDR3 spans 13 residues. Trimming left V 2 bases short and J 13 bases short, with 14 bases between. Per the germline V gene, CDR1 is MNHEY and CDR2 is SVGAGI. The CDR3 sequence: CASSYRGQGLLFF. CDR3 bases: TGTGCCAGCAGTTACCGGGGGCAGGGGTTACTGTTTTTT.

The CDR3 DNA reads as TGTGCCAGCAGCACACCCTGGGGCAGGTCCCAAGAGACCCAGTACTTC. Protein product: CASSTPWGRSQETQYF. The chain couples TRBV11-3 to TRBJ2-5; possibly TRBD1 for D (5 bases). Per the germline V gene, CDR1 is SGHNT and CDR2 is YENEEA. V was shortened by 5 bases and J by 1 base, with 17 bases between the two germline ends. The CDR3 contains 16 residues.

The rearrangement joins TRBV28 to TRBJ1-4; D perhaps matches TRBD1 (5 bases). The V end lost 2 bases, the J end lost 7 bases, and 8 bases lay between the germline ends. The germline gives CDR1 MDHEN, CDR2 SYDVKM. The CDR3 spans 13 residues. CDR3 bases: TGTGCCAGCAGTTTACGGGGGGGTGAAAAACTGTTTTTT. The encoded protein is CASSLRGGEKLFF.

This clone was recorded a few times. V usage is TRBV12-3 or TRBV12-4 and J usage is TRBJ1-1, with D unclear. The V and J ends lost 3 bases and 3 bases respectively, with 5 bases between them. The CDR3 totals 12 residues. In nucleotides, the CDR3 is TGTGCCAGCAGTTTTGGGTACACTGAAGCTTTCTTT. This codes for CASSFGYTEAFF.

The chain is built from TRBV6-1 and TRBJ1-1; no firm D call. The CDR3 covers 13 residues. Germline V gives CDR1 MNHNS, CDR2 SASEGT. Trimming took 2 bases from V and 3 from J, leaving 7 bases between them. The CDR3 spells CASSELAYTEAFF. CDR3 nucleotide sequence: TGTGCCAGCAGTGAATTAGCGTACACTGAAGCTTTCTTT.

This rearrangement joins TRBV29-1 to TRBJ1-1; 7 positions match TRBD1. Germline CDR1 and CDR2: SQVTM and ANQGSEA. V lost 4 bases to trimming and J lost 1 base; unmatched junction nucleotides: 9. This CDR3 comprises 15 residues. The CDR3 DNA is TGCAGCGTTGCTCCTTCGGACAGGCAGAACACTGAAGCTTTCTTT. It yields the protein CSVAPSDRQNTEAFF. The entire variable domain, with the rest obtained from reference TRBV29-1 and TRBJ1-1, is as follows: SAVISQKPSRDICQRGTSLTIQCQVDSQVTMMFWYRQQPGQSLTLIATANQGSEATYESGFVIDKFPISRPNLTFSTLTVSNMSPEDSSIYLCSVAPSDRQNTEAFFGQGTRLTVV.

The rearrangement uses TRBV5-1 and TRBJ1-1; D is possibly TRBD1 (6 bases). Germline V CDR1 and CDR2: SGHRS, YFSETQ. This CDR3 is built from 15 residues. V lost 2 bases, J lost 0 bases, and 11 bases lay in between. The CDR3 loop reads CASSFSGAVNTEAFF. CDR3 nucleotide sequence: TGCGCCAGCAGCTTCTCAGGGGCTGTGAACACTGAAGCTTTCTTT.

A single count supports this clone. This rearrangement joins TRBV30 to TRBJ1-6; the match to TRBD1 covers 7 bases. Germline V gene data show CDR1 as GTSNPN and CDR2 as SVGIG (reference sequence). With V trimmed by 8 bases and J by 9 bases, 13 bases remained unmatched. The CDR3 is 14 residues long. CDR3 loop: CARTQGTEGSPLHF. The CDR3 bases are TGTGCCCGCACCCAGGGGACAGAGGGTTCACCCCTCCACTTT.